This TCR beta chain derives from a study of blood T cell repertoires in COVID-19. The repertoire was sequenced with immunoSEQ multiplex PCR; TCRdb's copy has only in-frame clones and lacks some. The repertoire has 40,000 to 50,000 clones, around 87% of them found once; the top ten carry 2.1%. The V gene's germline CDR1 is DFQATT and CDR2 SNEGSKA (reference sequence). This CDR3 has 11 residues. V usage is TRBV20-1 and J usage is TRBJ1-1; no clear D gene. The sample was peripheral blood. The sequence derives from a woman aged 80 or older with COVID-19, enrolled during active disease. This chain's CDR3 is CTGFPNTEAFF. The DNA for the CDR3 is TGCACGGGATTCCCGAACACTGAAGCTTTCTTT.